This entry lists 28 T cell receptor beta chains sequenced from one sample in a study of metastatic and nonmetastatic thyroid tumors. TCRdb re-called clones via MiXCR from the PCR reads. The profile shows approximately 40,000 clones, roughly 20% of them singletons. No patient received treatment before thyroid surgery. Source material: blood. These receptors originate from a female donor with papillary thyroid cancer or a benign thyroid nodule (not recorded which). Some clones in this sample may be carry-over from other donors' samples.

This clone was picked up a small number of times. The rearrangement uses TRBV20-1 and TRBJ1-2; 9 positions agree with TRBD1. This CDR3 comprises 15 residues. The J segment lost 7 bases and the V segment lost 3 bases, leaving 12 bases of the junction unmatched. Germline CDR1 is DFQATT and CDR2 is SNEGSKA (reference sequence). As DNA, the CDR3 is TGCAGTGCTAGCACCCACCCACAGGGGGCAGGTGGCTACACCTTC. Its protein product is CSASTHPQGAGGYTF.

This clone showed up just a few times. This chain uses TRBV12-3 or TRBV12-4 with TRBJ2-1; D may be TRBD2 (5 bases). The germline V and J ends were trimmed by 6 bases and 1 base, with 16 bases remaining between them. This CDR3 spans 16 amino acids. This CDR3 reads CASRPLAATSYNEQFF. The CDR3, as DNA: TGTGCCAGCAGACCTCTAGCCGCGACGTCCTACAATGAGCAGTTCTTC.

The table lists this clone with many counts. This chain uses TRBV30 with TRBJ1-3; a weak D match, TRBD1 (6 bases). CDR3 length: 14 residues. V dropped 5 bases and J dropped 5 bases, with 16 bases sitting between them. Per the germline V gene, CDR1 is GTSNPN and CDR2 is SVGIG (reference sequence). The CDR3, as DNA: TGTGCCTGGGCGGTCGCAGGGGCGAGAAACACCATATATTTT. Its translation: CAWAVAGARNTIYF.

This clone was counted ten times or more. CDR3 bases: TGCGCCAGCAGCCAAGAGGTGACAGGGGAAGGGGGCTACACCTTC. Translated: CASSQEVTGEGGYTF. The chain employs TRBV4-1 and TRBJ1-2, with 8 nucleotides matching TRBD1. With V trimmed by 0 bases and J by 8 bases, 8 bases remained unmatched. The CDR3 is 15 amino acids. Germline assignment: CDR1 MGHRA and CDR2 YSYEKL.

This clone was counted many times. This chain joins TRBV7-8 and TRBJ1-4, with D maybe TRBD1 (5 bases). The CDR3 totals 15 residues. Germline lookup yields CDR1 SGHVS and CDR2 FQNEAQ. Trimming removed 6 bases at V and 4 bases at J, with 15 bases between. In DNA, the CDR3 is TGTGCCAGCAGTTTTTTGGGGGGTAATAATGAAAAACTGTTTTTT. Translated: CASSFLGGNNEKLFF.

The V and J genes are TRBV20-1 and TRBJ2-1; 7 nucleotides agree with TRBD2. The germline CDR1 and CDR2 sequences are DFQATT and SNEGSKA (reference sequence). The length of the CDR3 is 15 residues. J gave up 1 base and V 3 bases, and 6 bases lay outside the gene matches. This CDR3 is CSARDSGLSYNEQFF. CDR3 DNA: TGCAGTGCTAGGGACTCGGGACTATCCTACAATGAGCAGTTCTTC.

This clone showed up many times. This chain's CDR3 is CASSPPGRRDNEQYF. CDR3 bases: TGTGCCAGCAGCCCTCCAGGGAGGAGGGACAACGAGCAGTACTTC. The chain carries TRBV7-9 and TRBJ2-7; D is perhaps TRBD1 or TRBD2 (6 bases each). This CDR3 contains 15 residues. From germline, CDR1 is SEHNR and CDR2 FQNEAQ (reference sequence). Trimming stripped 5 bases from V and 5 bases from J, with 19 bases between. Using reference TRBV7-9 and TRBJ2-7 for the parts outside the CDR3, the full variable domain is DTGVSQNPRHKITKRGQNVTFRCDPISEHNRLYWYRQTLGQGPEFLTYFQNEAQLEKSRLLSDRFSAERPKGSFSTLEIQRTEQGDSAMYLCASSPPGRRDNEQYFGPGTRLTVT.

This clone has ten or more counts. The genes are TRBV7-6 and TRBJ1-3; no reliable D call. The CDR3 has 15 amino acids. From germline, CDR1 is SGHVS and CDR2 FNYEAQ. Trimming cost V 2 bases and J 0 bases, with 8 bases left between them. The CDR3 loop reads CASSLFTGSGNTIYF. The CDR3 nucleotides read TGTGCCAGCAGCTTATTCACGGGCTCTGGAAACACCATATATTTT. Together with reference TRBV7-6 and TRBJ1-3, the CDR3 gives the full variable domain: GAGVSQSPRYKVTKRGQDVALRCDPISGHVSLYWYRQALGQGPEFLTYFNYEAQQDKSGLPNDRFSAERPEGSISTLTIQRTEQRDSAMYRCASSLFTGSGNTIYFGEGSWLTVV.

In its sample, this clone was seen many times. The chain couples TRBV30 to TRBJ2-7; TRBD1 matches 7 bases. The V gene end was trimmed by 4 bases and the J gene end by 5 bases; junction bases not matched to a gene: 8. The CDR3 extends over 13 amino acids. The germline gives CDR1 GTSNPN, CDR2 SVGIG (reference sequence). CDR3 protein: CAWNMIGGHEQYF. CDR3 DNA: TGTGCCTGGAACATGATAGGGGGCCACGAGCAGTACTTC.

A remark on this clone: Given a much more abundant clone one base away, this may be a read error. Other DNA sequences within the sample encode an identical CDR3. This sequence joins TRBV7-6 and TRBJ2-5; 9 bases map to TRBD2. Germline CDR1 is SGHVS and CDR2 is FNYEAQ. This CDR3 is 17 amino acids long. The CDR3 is CASSLVSGGSRQETQYF. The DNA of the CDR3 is TGTGCCAGCAGCTTAGTTAGCGGGGGCAGCAGACAAGAGACACAGTACTTC.

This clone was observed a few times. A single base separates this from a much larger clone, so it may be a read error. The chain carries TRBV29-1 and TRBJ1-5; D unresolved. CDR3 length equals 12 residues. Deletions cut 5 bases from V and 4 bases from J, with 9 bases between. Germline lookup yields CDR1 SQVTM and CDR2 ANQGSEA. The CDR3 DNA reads TGCAGCGTTCGATGTGAGAATCAGCCCCAGCATTTT. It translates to CSVRCENQPQHF.

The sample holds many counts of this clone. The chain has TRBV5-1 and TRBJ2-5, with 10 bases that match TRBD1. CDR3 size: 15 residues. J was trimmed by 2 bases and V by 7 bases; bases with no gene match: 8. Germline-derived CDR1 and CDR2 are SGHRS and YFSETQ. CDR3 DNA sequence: TGCGCCAGCTCCCGGACAGGGGGATATCAAGAGACCCAGTACTTC. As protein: CASSRTGGYQETQYF.

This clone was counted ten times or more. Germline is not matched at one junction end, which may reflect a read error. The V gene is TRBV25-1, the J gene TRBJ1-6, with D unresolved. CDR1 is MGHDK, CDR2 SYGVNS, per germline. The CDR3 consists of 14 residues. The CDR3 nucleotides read TGTACCAGCAGTGAATGGGGTGGGGATTCACCCCTCCACTTT. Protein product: CTSSEWGGDSPLHF.

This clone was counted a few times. CDR3 sequence reads: CATSGWETYEQYF. CDR3 DNA: TGTGCCACCAGTGGGTGGGAGACGTACGAGCAGTACTTC. The chain is built from TRBV24-1 and TRBJ2-7, with a tentative D call TRBD2 (5 bases). Per germline, CDR1 KGHDR and CDR2 SFDVKD. V lost 5 bases, J lost 4 bases, and 11 bases lay in between. The CDR3 covers 13 residues.

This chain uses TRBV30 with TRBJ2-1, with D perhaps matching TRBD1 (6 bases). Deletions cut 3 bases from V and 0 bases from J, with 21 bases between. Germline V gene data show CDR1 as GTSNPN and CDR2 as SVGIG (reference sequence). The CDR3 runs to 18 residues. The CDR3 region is CAWSPYSGTLSSYNEQFF. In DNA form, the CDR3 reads TGTGCCTGGAGCCCCTATTCCGGGACACTAAGCTCCTACAATGAGCAGTTCTTC. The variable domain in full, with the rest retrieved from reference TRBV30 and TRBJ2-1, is SQTIHQWPATLVQPVGSPLSLECTVEGTSNPNLYWYRQAAGRGLQLLFYSVGIGQISSEVPQNLSASRPQDRQFILSSKKLLLSDSGFYLCAWSPYSGTLSSYNEQFFGPGTRLTVL.

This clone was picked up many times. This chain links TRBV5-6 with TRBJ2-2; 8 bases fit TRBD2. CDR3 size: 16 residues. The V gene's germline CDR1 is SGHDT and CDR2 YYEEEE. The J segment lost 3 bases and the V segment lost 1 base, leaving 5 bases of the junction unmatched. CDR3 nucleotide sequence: TGTGCCAGCAGCTTGCACGAGCGGGAGTACACCGGGGAGCTGTTTTTT. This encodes CASSLHEREYTGELFF.

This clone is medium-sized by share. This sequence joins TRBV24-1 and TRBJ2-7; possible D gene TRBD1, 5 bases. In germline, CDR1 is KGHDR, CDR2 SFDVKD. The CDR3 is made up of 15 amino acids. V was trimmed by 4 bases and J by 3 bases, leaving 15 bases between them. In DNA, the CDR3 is TGTGCCACCAGTGACTCCTCTGACAGTAGCTACGAGCAGTACTTC. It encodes CATSDSSDSSYEQYF.

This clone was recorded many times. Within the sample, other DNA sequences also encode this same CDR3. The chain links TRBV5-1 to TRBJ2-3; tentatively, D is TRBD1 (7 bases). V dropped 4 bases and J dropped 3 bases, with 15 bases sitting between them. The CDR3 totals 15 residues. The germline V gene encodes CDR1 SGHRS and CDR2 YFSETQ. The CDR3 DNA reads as TGCGCCAGCAGCCCCCGGACAGGAGGGACAGATACGCAGTATTTT. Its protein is CASSPRTGGTDTQYF.

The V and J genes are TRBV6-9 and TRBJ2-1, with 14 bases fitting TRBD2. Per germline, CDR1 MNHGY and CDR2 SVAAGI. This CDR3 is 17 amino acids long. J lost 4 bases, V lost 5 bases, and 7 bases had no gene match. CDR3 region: CASSRPGLAGDYNEQFF. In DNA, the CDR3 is TGTGCCAGCAGTCGACCGGGACTAGCGGGAGATTACAATGAGCAGTTCTTC.

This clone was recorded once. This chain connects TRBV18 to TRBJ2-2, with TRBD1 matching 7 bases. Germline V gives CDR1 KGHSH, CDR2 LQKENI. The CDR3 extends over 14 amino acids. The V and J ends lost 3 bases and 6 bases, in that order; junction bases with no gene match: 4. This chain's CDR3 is CASSPTGDAGELFF. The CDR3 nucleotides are TGTGCCAGCTCACCTACAGGGGACGCCGGGGAGCTGTTTTTT.

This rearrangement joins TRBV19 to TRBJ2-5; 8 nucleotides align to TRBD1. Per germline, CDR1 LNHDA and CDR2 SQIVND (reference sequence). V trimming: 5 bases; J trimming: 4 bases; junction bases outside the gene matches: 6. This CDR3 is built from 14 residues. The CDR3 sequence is CASSFRDRIETQYF. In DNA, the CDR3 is TGTGCCAGTAGTTTCCGGGACAGGATAGAGACCCAGTACTTC.

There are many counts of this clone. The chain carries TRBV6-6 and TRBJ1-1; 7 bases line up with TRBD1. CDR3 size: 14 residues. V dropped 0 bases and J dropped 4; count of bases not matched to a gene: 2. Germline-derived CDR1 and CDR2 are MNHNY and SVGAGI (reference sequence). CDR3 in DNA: TGTGCCAGCAGTTACTCGGCAGGGGGCACTGAAGCTTTCTTT. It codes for CASSYSAGGTEAFF.

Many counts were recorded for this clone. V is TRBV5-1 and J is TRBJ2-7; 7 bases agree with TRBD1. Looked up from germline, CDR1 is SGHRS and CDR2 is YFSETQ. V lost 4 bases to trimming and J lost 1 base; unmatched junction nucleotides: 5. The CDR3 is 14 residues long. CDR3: CASSRDSLSYEQYF. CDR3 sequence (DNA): TGCGCCAGCAGCCGGGACAGCTTATCCTACGAGCAGTACTTC.

CDR3 amino acids: CSASRAIDTGELFF. The CDR3 nucleotides read TGCAGTGCTAGCCGGGCTATAGACACCGGGGAGCTGTTTTTT. The V call is TRBV20-1, the J call TRBJ2-2; no clear D gene. This CDR3 spans 14 amino acids. Trimming removed 3 bases from V and 3 bases from J, with 11 bases in between. Germline CDR1 and CDR2: DFQATT and SNEGSKA (reference sequence).

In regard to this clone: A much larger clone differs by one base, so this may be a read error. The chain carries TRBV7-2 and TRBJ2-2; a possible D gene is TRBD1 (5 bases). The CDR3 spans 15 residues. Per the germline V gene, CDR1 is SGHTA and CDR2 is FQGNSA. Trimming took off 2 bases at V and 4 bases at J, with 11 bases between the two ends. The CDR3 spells CASSLSTQGTGELFF. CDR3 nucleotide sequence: TGTGCCAGCAGCTTATCTACTCAGGGCACCGGGGAGCTGTTTTTT.

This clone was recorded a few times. CDR3 in DNA: TGTGCCATCAGACAGGGGGCTGCTGGTACCAACGTCCTGACTTTC. This sequence encodes CAIRQGAAGTNVLTF. The chain carries TRBV10-3 and TRBJ2-6; 9 nucleotides agree with TRBD1. CDR3 length equals 15 residues. CDR1 and CDR2 from the germline V gene are ENHRY and SYGVKD. V was pared by 6 bases and J by 8 bases, with 8 bases of the junction left unmatched.

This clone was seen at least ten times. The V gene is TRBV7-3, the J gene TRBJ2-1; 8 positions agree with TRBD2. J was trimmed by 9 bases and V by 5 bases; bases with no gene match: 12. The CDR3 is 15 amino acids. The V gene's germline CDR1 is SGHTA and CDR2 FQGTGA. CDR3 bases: TGTGCCAGCAGCCAAGGTACGGGAGGGCGGGCTGAGCAGTTCTTC. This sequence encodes CASSQGTGGRAEQFF.

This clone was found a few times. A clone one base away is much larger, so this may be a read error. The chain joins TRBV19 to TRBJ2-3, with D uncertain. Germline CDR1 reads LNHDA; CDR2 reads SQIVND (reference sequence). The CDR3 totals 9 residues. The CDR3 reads CDGADTQYF. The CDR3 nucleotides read TGTGATGGAGCAGATACGCAGTATTTT.